This TCR beta chain was documented in a study of shared clonotypes between healthy human individuals. This clone has only one observation. Donors, healthy HIV-negative adults, lacked recent acute infections or vaccinations. Repertoires were generated with immunoSEQ multiplex PCR, while TCRdb's copy carries only in-frame clones and drops some. The table lists 2,500,000 or so clones, just under 95% of them singletons. Material for sequencing was naive CD4+ T cells from PBMCs. The sample's subset: CD45RA+ positively selected. The receptor comes from a man aged 18 to 29 in good health. Some clones in this sample may be carry-over from other donors' samples.

The CDR3 coding sequence is TGTGCCAGCAGCCAATTCCAAACCGGGGAGCTGTTTTTT. Its protein product is CASSQFQTGELFF. The chain joins TRBV16 to TRBJ2-2; no clear D. The germline gives CDR1 KGHSY, CDR2 FQNENV. CDR3 length: 13 amino acids. V was shortened by 1 base and J by 5 bases, with 5 bases between the two germline ends.